What follows describes a single TCR beta chain. The CDR3 is 14 residues long. Per germline, CDR1 LNHDA and CDR2 SQIVND (reference sequence). V lost 1 base and J 4 bases, leaving 10 bases between the germline ends. This entry belongs to a study of glioma-infiltrating T cells after dendritic cell vaccination. Overall study context: Dendritic cell vaccine was injected intradermally three times, biweekly.

Produced via immunoSEQ multiplex PCR; TCRdb's table is partial and in-frame only. The table lists about 64,000 clones, roughly nine tenths of them singletons, with around a tenth in the top ten. Time point of the sample: after dendritic cell vaccination, including at tumor progression/relapse. All glioblastoma patients lacked an isocitrate dehydrogenase mutation. Sequenced material: blood, taken after dendritic cell vaccination. The chain couples TRBV19 to TRBJ1-2; TRBD1 is a possible D gene (5 bases). The clonotype comes from a human donor with glioblastoma. The CDR3 bases are TGTGCCAGTAGTATAGTAACAGGTTCCTATGGCTACACCTTC. Encoded protein: CASSIVTGSYGYTF.